A few counts support the clone carrying this T cell receptor beta chain. The antigen remains undetermined. TCRdb re-analysed the reads in MiXCR, keeping a single row per CDR3 protein. Of approximately 730,000 distinct CDR3 sequences detected, 25% to 30% appear once; the ten largest clones hold under 15%. These data are taken from a study of T cell repertoires in cytomegalovirus infection. Study background: Well-studied HLA-B-restricted epitopes and recently identified HLA-C-restricted epitopes of CMV were both used in the study.

The CDR3 spans 15 residues. J lost 3 bases, V lost 5 bases, and 6 bases had no gene match. Germline lookup yields CDR1 MNHEY and CDR2 SMNVEV (reference sequence). This sequence originates from a human donor in good health (CMV status not recorded). Some clones in this sample may be carry-over from other donors' samples. The chain couples TRBV27 to TRBJ2-1; 8 bases fit TRBD1. Sample: cultured CD8+ T cells from PBMCs, taken from culture after CMV antigen stimulation. CDR3 nucleotide sequence: TGTGCCAGCAGTCCCGGGACAGGTATCTACAATGAGCAGTTCTTC. Translated: CASSPGTGIYNEQFF.